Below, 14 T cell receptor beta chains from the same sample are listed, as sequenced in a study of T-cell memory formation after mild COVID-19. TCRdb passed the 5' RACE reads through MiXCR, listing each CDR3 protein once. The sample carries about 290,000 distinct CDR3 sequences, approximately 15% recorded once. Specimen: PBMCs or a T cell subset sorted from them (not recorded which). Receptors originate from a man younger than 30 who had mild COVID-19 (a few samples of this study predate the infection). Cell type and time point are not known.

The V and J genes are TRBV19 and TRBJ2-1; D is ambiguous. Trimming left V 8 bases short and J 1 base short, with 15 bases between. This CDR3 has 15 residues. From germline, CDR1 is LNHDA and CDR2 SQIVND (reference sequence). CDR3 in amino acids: CASETTWGSYNEQFF. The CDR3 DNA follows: TGTGCCAGTGAAACAACATGGGGTTCCTACAATGAGCAGTTCTTC. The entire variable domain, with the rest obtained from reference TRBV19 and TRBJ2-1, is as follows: DGGITQSPKYLFRKEGQNVTLSCEQNLNHDAMYWYRQDPGQGLRLIYYSQIVNDFQKGDIAEGYSVSREKKESFPLTVTSAQKNPTAFYLCASETTWGSYNEQFFGPGTRLTVL.

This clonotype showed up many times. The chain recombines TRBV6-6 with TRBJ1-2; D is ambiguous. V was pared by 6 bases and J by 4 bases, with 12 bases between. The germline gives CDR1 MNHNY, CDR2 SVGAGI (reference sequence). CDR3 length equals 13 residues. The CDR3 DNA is TGTGCCAGCAGCGACCGGGAGATCTATGGCTACACCTTC. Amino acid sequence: CASSDREIYGYTF.

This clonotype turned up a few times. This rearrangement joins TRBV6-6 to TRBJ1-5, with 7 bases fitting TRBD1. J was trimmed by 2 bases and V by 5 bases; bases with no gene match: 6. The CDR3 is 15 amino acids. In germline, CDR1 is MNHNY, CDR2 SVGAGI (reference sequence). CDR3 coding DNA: TGTGCCAGCAGTCCAACAGGGGCCGGCAATCAGCCCCAGCATTTT. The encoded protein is CASSPTGAGNQPQHF.

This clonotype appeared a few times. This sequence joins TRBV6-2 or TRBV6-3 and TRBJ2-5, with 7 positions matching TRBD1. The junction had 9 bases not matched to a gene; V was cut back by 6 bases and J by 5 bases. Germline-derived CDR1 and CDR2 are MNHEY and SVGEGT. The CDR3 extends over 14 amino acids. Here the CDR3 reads CASSLQGMGETQYF. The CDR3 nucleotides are TGTGCCAGCAGCCTACAGGGGATGGGCGAGACCCAGTACTTC.

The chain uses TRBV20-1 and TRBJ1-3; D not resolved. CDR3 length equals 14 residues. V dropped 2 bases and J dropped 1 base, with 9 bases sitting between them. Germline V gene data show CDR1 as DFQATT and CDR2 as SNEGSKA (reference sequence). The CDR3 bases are TGCAGTGCTAGATTGGGAGGGTCTGGAAACACCATATATTTT. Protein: CSARLGGSGNTIYF.

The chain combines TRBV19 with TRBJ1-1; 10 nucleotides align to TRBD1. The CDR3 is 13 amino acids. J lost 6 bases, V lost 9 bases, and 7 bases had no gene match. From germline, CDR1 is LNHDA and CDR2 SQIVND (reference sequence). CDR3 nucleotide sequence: TGTGCCAGCACGGACAGGGGGGTGGCTGAAGCTTTCTTT. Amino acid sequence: CASTDRGVAEAFF.

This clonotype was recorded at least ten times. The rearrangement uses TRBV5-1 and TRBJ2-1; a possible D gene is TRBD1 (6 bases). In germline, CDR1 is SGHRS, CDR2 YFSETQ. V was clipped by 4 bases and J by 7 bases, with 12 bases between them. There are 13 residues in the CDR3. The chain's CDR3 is CASSTPQGNEQFF. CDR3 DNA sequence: TGCGCCAGCAGCACCCCTCAGGGGAATGAGCAGTTCTTC.

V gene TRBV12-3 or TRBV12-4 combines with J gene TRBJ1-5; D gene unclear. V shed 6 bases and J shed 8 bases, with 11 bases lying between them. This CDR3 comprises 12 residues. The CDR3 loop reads CASRTTAEPQHF. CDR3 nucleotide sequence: TGTGCCAGCAGAACGACCGCGGAGCCCCAGCATTTT.

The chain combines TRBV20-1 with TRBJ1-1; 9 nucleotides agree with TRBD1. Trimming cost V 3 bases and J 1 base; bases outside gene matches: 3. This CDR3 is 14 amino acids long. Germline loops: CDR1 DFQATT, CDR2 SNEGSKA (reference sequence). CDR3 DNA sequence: TGCAGTGCTAGGTTGGGACAGGGGAACACTGAAGCTTTCTTT. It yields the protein CSARLGQGNTEAFF.

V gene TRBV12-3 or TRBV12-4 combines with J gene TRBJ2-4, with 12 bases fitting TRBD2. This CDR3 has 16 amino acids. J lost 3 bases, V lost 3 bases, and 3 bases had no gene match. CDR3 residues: CASSFLAGGLKNIQYF. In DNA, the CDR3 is TGTGCCAGCAGTTTTCTAGCGGGGGGGCTCAAAAACATTCAGTACTTC.

The CDR3 coding sequence is TGTGCCATCAGTGAGGTATCAGGGAGCCTGATGAACACTGAAGCTTTCTTT. This encodes CAISEVSGSLMNTEAFF. The chain uses TRBV10-3 and TRBJ1-1, with D maybe TRBD1 (5 bases). Trimming left V 2 bases short and J 0 bases short, with 16 bases between. The germline V gene has CDR1 ENHRY and CDR2 SYGVKD. The CDR3 spans 17 residues.

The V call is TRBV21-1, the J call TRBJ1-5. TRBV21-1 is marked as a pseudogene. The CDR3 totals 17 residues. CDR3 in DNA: TGTGCCAGCAGCAAAGAGGCCGGGCCTTGCGGCAATCAGCCCCAGCATTTT. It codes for CASSKEAGPCGNQPQHF.

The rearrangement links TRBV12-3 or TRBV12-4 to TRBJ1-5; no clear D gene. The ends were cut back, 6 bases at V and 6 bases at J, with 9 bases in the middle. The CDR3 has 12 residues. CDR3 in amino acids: CASRLGGQPQHF. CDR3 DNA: TGTGCCAGCAGACTGGGAGGTCAGCCCCAGCATTTT.

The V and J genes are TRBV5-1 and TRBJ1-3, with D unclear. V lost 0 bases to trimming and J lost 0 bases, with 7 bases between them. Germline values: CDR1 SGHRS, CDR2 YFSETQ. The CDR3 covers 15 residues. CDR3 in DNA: TGCGCCAGCAGCTTGGGGGGTTACTCTGGAAACACCATATATTTT. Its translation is CASSLGGYSGNTIYF.